This TCR beta chain is from a study of beta chain features in type 1 diabetes. The CDR3 totals 14 residues. CDR1 and CDR2 (germline): SGHAT, FQNNGV. V shed 4 bases and J shed 3 bases, with 12 bases lying between them. Regarding the study as a whole: In every one of the four CD4+ subsets, TCRB CDR3s were moderately but significantly shorter in Type 1 diabetes patients.

A note on this clone: What it binds is not known.

Expressed TCRB transcripts were sequenced because the entire RNA isolate underwent reverse transcription. Generated by immunoSEQ multiplex PCR, the TCRdb table keeps only in-frame clones and is missing some. The table shows under 200,000 clones, with approximately 10% occurring only once. The V and J genes are TRBV11-2 and TRBJ2-5; no definite D call. The TCR comes from a man younger than 40 with type 1 diabetes. Sequencing input: central memory CD4+ T cells from blood. In DNA, the CDR3 is TGTGCCAGCAGCTCTCGTGGCTTGAAAGAGACCCAGTACTTC. This gives the protein CASSSRGLKETQYF.